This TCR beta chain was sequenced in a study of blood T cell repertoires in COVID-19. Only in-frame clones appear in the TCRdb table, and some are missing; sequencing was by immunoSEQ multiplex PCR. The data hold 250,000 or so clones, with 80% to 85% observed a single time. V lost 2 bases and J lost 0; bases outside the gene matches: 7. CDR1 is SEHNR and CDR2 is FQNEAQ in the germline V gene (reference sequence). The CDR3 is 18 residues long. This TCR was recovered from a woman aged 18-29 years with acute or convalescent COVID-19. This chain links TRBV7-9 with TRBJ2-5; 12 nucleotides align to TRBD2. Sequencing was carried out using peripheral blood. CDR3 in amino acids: CASSLQTSGSGYQETQYF. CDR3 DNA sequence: TGTGCCAGCAGCTTACAGACTAGCGGGAGTGGGTACCAAGAGACCCAGTACTTC.